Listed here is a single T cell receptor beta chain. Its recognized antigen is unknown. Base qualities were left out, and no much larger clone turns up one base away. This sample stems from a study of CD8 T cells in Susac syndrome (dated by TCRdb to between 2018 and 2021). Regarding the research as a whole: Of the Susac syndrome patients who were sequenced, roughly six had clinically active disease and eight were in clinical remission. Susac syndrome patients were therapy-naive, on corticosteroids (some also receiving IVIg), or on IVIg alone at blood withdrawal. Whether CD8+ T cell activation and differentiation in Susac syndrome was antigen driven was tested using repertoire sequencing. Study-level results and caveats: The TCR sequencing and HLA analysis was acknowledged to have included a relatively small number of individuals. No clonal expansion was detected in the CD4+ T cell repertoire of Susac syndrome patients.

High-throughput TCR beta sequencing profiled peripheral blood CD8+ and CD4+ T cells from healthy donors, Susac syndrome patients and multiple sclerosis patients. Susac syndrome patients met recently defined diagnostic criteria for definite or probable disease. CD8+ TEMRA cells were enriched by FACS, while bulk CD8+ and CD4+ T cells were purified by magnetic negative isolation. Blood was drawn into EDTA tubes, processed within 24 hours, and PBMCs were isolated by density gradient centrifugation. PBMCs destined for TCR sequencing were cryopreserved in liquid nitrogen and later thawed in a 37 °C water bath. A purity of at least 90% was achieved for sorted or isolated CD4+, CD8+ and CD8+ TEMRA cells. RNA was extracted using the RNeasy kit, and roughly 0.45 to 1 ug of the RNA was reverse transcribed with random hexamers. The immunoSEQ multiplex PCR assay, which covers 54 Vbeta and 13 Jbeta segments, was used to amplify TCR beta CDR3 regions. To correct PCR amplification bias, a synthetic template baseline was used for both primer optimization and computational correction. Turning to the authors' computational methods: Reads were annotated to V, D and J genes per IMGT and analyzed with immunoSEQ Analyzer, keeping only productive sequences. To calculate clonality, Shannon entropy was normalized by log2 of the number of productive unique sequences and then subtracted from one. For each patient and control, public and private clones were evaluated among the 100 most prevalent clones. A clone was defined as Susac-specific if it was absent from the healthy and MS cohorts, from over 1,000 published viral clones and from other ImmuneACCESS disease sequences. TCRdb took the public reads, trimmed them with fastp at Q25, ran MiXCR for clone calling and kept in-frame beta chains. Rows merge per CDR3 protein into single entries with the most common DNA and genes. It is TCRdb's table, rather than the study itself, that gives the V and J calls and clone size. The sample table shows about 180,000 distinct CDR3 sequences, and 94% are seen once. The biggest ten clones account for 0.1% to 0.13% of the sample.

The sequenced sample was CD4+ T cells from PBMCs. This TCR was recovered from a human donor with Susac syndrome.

The CDR3 is CASSPQAWGQETQYF. In nucleotide form, the sequence is TGTGCCAGCAGCCCACAGGCATGGGGCCAAGAGACCCAGTACTTC. Here the chain combines TRBV7-9 and TRBJ2-5, with TRBD1 perhaps the D gene, on 5 matching bases. V is clipped by 5 bases and J by 1 base, and the sequence between their germline boundaries is 14 bases long. Sequences SEHNR (CDR1) and FQNEAQ (CDR2) are obtained from the germline V gene (reference sequence). The CDR3 numbers 15 residues from cysteine through phenylalanine. Solely the CDR3 DNA is kept, with 45 bases framed from the first base. Joined to the reference TRBV7-9 and TRBJ2-5 proteins, this CDR3 gives the full variable domain: DTGVSQNPRHKITKRGQNVTFRCDPISEHNRLYWYRQTLGQGPEFLTYFQNEAQLEKSRLLSDRFSAERPKGSFSTLEIQRTEQGDSAMYLCASSPQAWGQETQYFGPGTRLLVL.